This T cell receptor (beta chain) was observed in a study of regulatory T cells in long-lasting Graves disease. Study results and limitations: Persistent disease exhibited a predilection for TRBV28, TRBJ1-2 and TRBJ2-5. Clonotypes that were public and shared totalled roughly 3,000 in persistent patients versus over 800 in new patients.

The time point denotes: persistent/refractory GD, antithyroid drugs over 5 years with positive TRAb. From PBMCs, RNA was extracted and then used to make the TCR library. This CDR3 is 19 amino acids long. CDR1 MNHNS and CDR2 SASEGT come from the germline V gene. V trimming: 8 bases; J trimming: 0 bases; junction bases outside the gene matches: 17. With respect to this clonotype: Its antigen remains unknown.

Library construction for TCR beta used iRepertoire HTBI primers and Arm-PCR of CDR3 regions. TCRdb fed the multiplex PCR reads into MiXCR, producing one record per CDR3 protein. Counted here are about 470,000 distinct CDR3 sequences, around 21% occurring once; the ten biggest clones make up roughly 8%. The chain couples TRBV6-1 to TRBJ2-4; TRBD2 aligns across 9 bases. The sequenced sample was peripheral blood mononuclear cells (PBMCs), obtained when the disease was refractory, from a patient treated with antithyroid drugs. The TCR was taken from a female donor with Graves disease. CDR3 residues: CASGASGVQRSLAKNIQYF. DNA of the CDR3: TGTGCCAGCGGAGCTAGCGGGGTACAAAGATCTCTAGCCAAAAACATTCAGTACTTC.